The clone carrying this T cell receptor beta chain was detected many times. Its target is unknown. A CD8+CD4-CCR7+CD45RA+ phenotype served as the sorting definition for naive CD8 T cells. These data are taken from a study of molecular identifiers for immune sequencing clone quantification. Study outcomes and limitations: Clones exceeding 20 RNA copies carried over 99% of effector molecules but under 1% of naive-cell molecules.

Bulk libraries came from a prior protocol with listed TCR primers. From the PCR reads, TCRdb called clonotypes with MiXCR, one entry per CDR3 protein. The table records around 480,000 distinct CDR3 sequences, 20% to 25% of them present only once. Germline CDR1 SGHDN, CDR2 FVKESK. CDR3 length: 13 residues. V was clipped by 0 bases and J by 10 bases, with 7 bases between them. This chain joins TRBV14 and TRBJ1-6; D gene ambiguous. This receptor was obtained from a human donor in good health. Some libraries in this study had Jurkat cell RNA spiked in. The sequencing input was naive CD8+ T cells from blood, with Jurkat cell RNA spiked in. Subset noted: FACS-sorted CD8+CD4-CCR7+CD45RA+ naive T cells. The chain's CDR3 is CASSQERRSPLHF. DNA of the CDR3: TGTGCCAGCAGCCAAGAACGGCGCTCACCCCTCCACTTT.